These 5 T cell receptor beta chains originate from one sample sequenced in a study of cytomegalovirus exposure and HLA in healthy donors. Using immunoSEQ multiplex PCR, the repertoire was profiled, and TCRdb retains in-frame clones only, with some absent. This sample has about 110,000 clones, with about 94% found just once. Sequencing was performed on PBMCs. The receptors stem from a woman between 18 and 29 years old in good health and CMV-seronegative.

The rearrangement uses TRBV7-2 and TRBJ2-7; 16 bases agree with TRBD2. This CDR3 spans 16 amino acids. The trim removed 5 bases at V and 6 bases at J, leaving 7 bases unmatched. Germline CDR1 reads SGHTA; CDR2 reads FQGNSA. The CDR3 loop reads CASSQVGTSGGGEQYF. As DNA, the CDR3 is TGTGCCAGCAGCCAAGTCGGGACTAGCGGGGGGGGCGAGCAGTACTTC.

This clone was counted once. CDR3: CASGLSLSTDTQYF. DNA for the CDR3: TGTGCTAGTGGTCTCTCACTTAGCACAGATACGCAGTATTTT. This chain links TRBV12-5 with TRBJ2-3; unclear D gene. The CDR3 sequence is 14 residues long. Between the trimmed V and J ends, which lost 5 bases and 0 bases, there was a span of 9 bases. Germline assignment: CDR1 LGHNT and CDR2 FRNRAP.

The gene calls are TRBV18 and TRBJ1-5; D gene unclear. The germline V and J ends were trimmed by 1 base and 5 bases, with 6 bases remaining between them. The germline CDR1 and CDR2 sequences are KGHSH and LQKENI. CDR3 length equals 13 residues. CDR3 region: CASSPHADQPQHF. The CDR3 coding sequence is TGTGCCAGCTCACCACACGCGGATCAGCCCCAGCATTTT.

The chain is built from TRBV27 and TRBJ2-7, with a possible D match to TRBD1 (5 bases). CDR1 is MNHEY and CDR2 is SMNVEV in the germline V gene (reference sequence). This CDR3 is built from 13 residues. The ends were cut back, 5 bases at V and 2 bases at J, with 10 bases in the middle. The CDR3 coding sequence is TGTGCCAGCAGTAGTACAGGAGCCTACGAGCAGTACTTC. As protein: CASSSTGAYEQYF.

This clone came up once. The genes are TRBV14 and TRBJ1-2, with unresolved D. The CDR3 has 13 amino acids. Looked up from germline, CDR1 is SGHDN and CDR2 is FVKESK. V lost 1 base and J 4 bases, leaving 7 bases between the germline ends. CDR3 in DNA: TGTGCCAGCAGCCAAGGCCTCGGCTATGGCTACACCTTC. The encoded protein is CASSQGLGYGYTF.